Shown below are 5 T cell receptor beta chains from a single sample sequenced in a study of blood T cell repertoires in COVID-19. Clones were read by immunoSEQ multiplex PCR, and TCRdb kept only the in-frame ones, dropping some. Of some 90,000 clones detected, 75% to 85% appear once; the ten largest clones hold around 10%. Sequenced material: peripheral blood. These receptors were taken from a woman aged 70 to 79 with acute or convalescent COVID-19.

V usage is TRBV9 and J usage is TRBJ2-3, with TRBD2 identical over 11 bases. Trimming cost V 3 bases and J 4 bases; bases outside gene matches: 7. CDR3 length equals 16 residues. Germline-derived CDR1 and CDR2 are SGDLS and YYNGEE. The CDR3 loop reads CASSGKLAGGADTQYF. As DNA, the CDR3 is TGTGCCAGCAGCGGCAAGCTAGCGGGAGGCGCAGATACGCAGTATTTT.

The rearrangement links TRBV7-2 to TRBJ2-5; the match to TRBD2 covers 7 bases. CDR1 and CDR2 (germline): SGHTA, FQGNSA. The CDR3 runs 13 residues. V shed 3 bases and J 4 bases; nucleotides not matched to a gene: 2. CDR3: CASSLGGLETQYF. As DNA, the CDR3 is TGTGCCAGCAGCTTGGGGGGGTTAGAGACCCAGTACTTC.

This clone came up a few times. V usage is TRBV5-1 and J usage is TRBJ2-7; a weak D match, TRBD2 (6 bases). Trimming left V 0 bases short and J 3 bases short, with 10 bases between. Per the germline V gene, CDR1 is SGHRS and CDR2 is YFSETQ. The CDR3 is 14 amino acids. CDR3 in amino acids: CASSLVGGNYEQYF. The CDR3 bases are TGCGCCAGCAGCTTGGTCGGGGGAAACTACGAGCAGTACTTC.

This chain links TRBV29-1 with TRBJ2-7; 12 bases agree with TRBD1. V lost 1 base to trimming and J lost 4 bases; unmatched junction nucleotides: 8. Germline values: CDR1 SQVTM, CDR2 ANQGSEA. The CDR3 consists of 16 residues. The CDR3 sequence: CSVEGLRDRGPYEQYF. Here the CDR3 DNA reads TGCAGCGTTGAAGGCCTCCGGGACAGGGGGCCGTACGAGCAGTACTTC.

DNA for the CDR3: TGTGCCACCAATCGCACAGGGGGCTATGGCTACACCTTC. Protein: CATNRTGGYGYTF. V gene TRBV24-1 combines with J gene TRBJ1-2; 8 bases align to TRBD1. Germline CDR1 KGHDR, CDR2 SFDVKD. J gave up 4 bases and V 8 bases, and 5 bases lay outside the gene matches. The CDR3 is 13 residues long.